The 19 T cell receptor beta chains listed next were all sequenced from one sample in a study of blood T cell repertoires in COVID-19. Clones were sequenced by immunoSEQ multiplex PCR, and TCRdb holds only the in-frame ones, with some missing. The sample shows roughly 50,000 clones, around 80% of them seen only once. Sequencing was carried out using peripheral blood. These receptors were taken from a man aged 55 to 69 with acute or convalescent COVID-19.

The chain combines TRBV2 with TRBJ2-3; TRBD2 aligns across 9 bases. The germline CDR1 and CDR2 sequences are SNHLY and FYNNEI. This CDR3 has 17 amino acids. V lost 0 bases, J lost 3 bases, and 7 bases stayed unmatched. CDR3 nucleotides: TGTGCCAGCAGTGAAGCGCGGGCGGGAGGGCCGACAGATACGCAGTATTTT. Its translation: CASSEARAGGPTDTQYF.

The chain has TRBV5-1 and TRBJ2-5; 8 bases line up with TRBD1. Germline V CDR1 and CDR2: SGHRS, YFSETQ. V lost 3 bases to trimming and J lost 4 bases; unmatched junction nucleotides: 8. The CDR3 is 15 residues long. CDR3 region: CASSSPGQAVETQYF. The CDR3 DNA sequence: TGCGCCAGCAGCTCACCGGGACAGGCTGTAGAGACCCAGTACTTC.

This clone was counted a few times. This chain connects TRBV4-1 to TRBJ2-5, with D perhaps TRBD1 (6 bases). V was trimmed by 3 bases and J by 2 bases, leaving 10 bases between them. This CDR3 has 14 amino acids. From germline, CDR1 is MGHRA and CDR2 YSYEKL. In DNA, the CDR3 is TGCGCCAGCAGCCAGGGACACCGACAAGAGACCCAGTACTTC. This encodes CASSQGHRQETQYF.

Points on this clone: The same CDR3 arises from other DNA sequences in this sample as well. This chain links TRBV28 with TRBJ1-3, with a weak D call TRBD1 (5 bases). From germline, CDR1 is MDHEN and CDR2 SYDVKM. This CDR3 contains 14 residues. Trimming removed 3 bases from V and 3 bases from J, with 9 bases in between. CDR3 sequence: CASSLGGSGNTIYF. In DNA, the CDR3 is TGTGCCAGCAGTTTGGGGGGGAGTGGAAACACCATATATTTT. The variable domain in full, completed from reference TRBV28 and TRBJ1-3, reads DVKVTQSSRYLVKRTGEKVFLECVQDMDHENMFWYRQDPGLGLRLIYFSYDVKMKEKGDIPEGYSVSREKKERFSLILESASTNQTSMYLCASSLGGSGNTIYFGEGSWLTVV.

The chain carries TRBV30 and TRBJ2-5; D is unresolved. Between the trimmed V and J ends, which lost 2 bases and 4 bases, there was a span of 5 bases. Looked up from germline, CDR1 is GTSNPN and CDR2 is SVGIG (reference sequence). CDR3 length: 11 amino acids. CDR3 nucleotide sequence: TGTGCCTGGAGTATCCGAGAGACCCAGTACTTC. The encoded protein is CAWSIRETQYF.

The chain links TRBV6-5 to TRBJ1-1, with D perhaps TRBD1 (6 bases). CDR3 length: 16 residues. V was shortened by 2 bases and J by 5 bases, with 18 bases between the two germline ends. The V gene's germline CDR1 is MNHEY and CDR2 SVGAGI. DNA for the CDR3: TGTGCCAGCAGTTACGGGTCCGGGTGGGACAAAACTGAAGCTTTCTTT. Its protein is CASSYGSGWDKTEAFF.

The CDR3 loop reads CASSLVVPGTVYEQYF. The CDR3 bases are TGTGCCAGCAGCTTAGTTGTTCCCGGGACAGTCTACGAGCAGTACTTC. The chain carries TRBV11-1 and TRBJ2-7; 7 bases map to TRBD1. The CDR3 contains 16 residues. V trimming: 1 base; J trimming: 3 bases; junction bases outside the gene matches: 9. The germline V gene has CDR1 SGHAT and CDR2 FQDESV (reference sequence).

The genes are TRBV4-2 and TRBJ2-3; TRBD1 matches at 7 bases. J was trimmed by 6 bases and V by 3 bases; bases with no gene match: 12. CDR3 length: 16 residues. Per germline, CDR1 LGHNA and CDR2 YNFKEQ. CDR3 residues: CASSQVDRAIGDTQYF. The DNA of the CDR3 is TGTGCCAGCAGCCAGGTAGACAGGGCGATAGGCGATACGCAGTATTTT.

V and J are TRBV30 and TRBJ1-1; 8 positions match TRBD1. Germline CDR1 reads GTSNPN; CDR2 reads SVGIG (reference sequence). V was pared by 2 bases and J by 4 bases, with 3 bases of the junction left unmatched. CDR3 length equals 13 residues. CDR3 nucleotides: TGTGCCTGGAGTCGACAGGGGCCCACTGAAGCTTTCTTT. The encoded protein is CAWSRQGPTEAFF.

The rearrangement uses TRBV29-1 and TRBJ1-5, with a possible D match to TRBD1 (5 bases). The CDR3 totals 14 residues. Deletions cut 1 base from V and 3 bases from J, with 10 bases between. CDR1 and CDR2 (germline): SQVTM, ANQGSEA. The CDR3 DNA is TGCAGCGTTGAAGCGGGGGGAAACAATCAGCCCCAGCATTTT. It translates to CSVEAGGNNQPQHF.

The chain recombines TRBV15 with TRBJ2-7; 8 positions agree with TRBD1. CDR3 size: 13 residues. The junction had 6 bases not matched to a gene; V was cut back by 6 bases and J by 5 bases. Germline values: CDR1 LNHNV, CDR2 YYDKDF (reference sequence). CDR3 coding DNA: TGTGCCACCAGGGGCCCGGGACAGGACGAGCAGTACTTC. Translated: CATRGPGQDEQYF.

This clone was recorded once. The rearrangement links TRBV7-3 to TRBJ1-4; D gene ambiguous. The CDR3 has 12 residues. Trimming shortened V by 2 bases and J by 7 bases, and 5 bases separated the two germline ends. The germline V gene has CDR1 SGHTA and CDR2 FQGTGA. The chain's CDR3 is CASSLEGEKLFF. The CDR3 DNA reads TGTGCCAGCAGCTTAGAGGGTGAAAAACTGTTTTTT.

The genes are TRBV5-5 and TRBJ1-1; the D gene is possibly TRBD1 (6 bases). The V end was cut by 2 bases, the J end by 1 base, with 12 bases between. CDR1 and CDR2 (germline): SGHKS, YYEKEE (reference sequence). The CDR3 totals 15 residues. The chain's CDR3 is CASSFYGGANTEAFF. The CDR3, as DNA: TGTGCCAGCAGCTTTTATGGGGGCGCGAACACTGAAGCTTTCTTT.

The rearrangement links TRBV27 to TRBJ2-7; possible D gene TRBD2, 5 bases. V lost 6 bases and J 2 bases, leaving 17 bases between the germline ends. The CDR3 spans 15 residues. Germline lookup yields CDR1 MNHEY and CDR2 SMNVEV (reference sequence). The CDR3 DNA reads TGTGCCAGCAGCCCTTTTTCGGCGGGCGCCTACGAGCAGTACTTC. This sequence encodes CASSPFSAGAYEQYF.

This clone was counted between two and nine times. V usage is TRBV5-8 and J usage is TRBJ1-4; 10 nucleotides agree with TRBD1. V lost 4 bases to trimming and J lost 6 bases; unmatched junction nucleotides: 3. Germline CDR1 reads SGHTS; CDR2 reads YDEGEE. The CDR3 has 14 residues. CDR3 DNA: TGTGCCAGCAGCGGGGACAGGGGAGATGAAAAACTGTTTTTT. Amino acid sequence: CASSGDRGDEKLFF.

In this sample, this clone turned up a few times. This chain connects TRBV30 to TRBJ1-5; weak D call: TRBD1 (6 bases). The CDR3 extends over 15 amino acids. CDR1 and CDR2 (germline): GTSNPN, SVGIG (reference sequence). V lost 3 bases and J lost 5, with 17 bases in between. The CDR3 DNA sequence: TGTGCCTGGAGGTCTCAGGGGACCCTTGATCAGCCCCAGCATTTT. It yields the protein CAWRSQGTLDQPQHF.

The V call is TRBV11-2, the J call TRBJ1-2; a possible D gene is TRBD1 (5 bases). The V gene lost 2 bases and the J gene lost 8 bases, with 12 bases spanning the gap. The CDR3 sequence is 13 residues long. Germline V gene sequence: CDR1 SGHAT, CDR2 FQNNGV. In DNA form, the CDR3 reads TGTGCCAGCAGCTTATGGGGCCTCCAAGGCTACACCTTC. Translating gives CASSLWGLQGYTF.

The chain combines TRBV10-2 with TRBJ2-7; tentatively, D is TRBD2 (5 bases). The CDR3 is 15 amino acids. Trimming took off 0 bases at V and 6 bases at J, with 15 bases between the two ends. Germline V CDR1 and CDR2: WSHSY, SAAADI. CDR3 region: CASSESDEGASEQYF. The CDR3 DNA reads TGCGCCAGCAGTGAGTCGGATGAGGGAGCGAGCGAGCAGTACTTC.

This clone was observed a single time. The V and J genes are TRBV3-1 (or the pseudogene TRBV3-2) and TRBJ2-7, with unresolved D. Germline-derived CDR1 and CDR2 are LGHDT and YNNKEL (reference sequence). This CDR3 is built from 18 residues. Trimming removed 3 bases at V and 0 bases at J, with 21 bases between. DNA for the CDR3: TGTGCCAGCAGCCATCTGCGATTTATAGTACGCCGCTCCTACGAGCAGTACTTC. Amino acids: CASSHLRFIVRRSYEQYF.